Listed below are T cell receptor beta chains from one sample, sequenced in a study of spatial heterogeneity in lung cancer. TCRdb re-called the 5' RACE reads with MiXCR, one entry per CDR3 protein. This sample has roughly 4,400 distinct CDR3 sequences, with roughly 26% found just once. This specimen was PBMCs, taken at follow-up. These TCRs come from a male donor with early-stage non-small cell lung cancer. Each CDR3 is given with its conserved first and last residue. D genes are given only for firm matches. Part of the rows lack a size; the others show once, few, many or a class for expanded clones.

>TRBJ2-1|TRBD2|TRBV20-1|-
CSAIRPGLANNEQFF
TGCAGTGCTATCCGTCCGGGACTAGCGAACAATGAGCAGTTCTTC
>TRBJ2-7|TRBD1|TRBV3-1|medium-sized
CASSQGDRASSYEQYF
TGTGCCAGCAGCCAAGGGGACAGAGCGAGCTCCTACGAGCAGTACTTC
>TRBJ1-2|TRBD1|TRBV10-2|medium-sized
CASSEAGGIGYTF
TGCGCCAGCAGTGAGGCAGGGGGCATTGGCTACACCTTC
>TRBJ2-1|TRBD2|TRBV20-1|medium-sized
CSASPSGLNEQFF
TGCAGTGCTAGCCCTAGCGGTCTCAATGAGCAGTTCTTC
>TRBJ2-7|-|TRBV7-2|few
CASSLAISGSYEQYF
TGTGCCAGCAGCTTAGCGATTTCGGGTTCCTACGAGCAGTACTTC
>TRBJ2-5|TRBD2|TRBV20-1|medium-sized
CSARAGGGQETQYF
TGCAGTGCTAGGGCAGGCGGGGGTCAAGAGACCCAGTACTTC
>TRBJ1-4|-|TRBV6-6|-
CASSYALTGAGDEKLFF
TGTGCCAGCAGTTACGCCCTGACAGGAGCGGGGGATGAAAAACTGTTTTTT
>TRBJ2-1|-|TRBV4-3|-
CASSQAYIAGVPYNEQFF
TGCGCCAGCAGCCAAGCTTATATAGCAGGGGTCCCCTACAATGAGCAGTTCTTC
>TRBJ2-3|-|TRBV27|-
CASRSHGITDTQYF
TGTGCCAGCAGATCACATGGGATCACAGATACGCAGTATTTT
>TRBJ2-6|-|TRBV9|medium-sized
CASSVGRGANVLTF
TGTGCCAGCAGCGTCGGCCGTGGGGCCAACGTCCTGACTTTC
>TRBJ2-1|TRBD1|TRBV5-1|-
CASSQGQGAYNEQFF
TGCGCCAGCAGCCAGGGACAGGGGGCTTACAATGAGCAGTTCTTC
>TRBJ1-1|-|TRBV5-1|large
CASSSAPIGEAFF
TGCGCCAGCAGCTCGGCCCCGATCGGTGAAGCTTTCTTT
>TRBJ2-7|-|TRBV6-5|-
CASTLAGGSGEQYF
TGTGCCAGCACCCTGGCCGGGGGTTCGGGAGAGCAGTACTTC
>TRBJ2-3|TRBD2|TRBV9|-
CATGSGVLTDTQYF
TGTGCCACCGGGAGCGGGGTCCTCACAGATACGCAGTATTTT
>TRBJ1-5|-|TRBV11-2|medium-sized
CASSQAGDNQPQHF
TGTGCCAGCAGCCAGGCAGGGGACAATCAGCCCCAGCATTTT
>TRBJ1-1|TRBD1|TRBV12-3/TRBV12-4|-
CASSPLQGSPEAFF
TGTGCCAGCAGTCCTTTACAGGGGAGCCCTGAAGCTTTCTTT
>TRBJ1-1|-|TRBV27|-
CASSLKGLNTEAFF
TGTGCCAGCAGTTTAAAGGGTTTGAACACTGAAGCTTTCTTT
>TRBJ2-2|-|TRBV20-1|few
CSARDMGGTGELFF
TGCAGTGCTAGAGATATGGGGGGCACCGGGGAGCTGTTTTTT
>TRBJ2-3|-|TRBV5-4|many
CASSSRASADTQYF
TGTGCCAGCAGCTCGAGGGCTAGCGCAGATACGCAGTATTTT
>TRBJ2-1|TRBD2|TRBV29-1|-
CSLLNSGRNEQFF
TGCAGCCTCTTAAATAGCGGGAGAAATGAGCAGTTCTTC
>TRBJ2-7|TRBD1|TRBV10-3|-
CAITGTGNPYEQYF
TGTGCCATCACGGGGACAGGGAACCCCTACGAGCAGTACTTC
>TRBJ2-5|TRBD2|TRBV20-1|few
CSARTPLVLANQETQYF
TGCAGTGCTAGAACCCCCCTCGTACTAGCGAACCAAGAGACCCAGTACTTC
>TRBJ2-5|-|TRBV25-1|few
CASSGQGTLFQETQYF
TGTGCCAGCAGTGGGCAGGGGACTCTATTCCAAGAGACCCAGTACTTC
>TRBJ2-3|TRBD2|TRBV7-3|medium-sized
CASSSVPTSGGHTDTQYF
TGTGCCAGCAGCTCAGTCCCGACTAGCGGGGGCCACACAGATACGCAGTATTTT
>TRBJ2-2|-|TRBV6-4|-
CASSDSFSGEFGGELFF
TGTGCCAGCAGTGACTCGTTCTCAGGGGAATTCGGCGGGGAGCTGTTTTTT
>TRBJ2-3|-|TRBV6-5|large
CASSYRQVGTDTQYF
TGTGCCAGCAGTTATCGGCAGGTTGGCACAGATACGCAGTATTTT
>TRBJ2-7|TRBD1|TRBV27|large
CASSYWTGGRYEQYF
TGTGCCAGCAGTTACTGGACAGGGGGCAGGTACGAGCAGTACTTC
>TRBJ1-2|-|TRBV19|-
CASSRGRVNYGYTF
TGTGCCAGTAGTAGAGGACGGGTTAACTATGGCTACACCTTC
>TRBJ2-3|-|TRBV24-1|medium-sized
CATSAPGDTQYF
TGTGCCACCAGTGCTCCAGGAGATACGCAGTATTTT
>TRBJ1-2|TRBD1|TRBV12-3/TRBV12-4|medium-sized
CASTDRGSDYGYTF
TGTGCCAGCACGGACAGGGGATCGGACTATGGCTACACCTTC
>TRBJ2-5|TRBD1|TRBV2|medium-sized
CASSPDRDETQYF
TGTGCCAGCAGTCCGGACAGGGATGAGACCCAGTACTTC
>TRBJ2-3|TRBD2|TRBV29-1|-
CSAGLAGITDTQYF
TGCAGCGCCGGACTAGCGGGGATCACAGATACGCAGTATTTT
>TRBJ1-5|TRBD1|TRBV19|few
CASSSTGGGQPQHF
TGTGCCAGTAGCTCTACAGGGGGTGGCCAGCCCCAGCATTTT
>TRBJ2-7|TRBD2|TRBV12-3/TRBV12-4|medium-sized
CASSPLAGTYEQYF
TGTGCCAGCAGTCCCCTAGCGGGGACTTACGAGCAGTACTTC
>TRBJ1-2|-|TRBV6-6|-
CATELEGARGYTF
TGTGCCACCGAGTTGGAAGGGGCCCGTGGCTACACCTTC
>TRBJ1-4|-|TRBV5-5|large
CASSFSPTNEKLFF
TGTGCCAGCAGCTTCTCCCCAACTAATGAAAAACTGTTTTTT
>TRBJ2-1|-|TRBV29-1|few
CSVGGGGKDEQFF
TGCAGCGTTGGAGGAGGGGGCAAAGATGAGCAGTTCTTC
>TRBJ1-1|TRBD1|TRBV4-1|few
CASSQPLARDRGSNTEAFF
TGCGCCAGCAGCCAACCCCTGGCACGGGACAGGGGCTCGAACACTGAAGCTTTCTTT
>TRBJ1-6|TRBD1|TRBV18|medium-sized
CASSRWGTATNSPLHF
TGTGCCAGCTCACGTTGGGGGACAGCTACTAATTCACCCCTCCACTTT
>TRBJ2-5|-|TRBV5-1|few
CASINWDTSQETQYF
TGCGCCAGCATCAATTGGGACACCAGCCAAGAGACCCAGTACTTC
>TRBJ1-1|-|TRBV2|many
CASGVHTEAFF
TGTGCCAGTGGAGTACACACTGAAGCTTTCTTT
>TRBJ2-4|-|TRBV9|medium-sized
CASSVGQGRDIQYF
TGTGCCAGCAGCGTAGGTCAGGGTAGAGACATTCAGTACTTC
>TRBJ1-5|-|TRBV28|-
CASSLSGGGNQPQHF
TGTGCCAGCAGTTTATCTGGGGGGGGCAATCAGCCCCAGCATTTT
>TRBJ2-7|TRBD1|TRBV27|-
CASSAQGAQHEQYF
TGTGCCAGCAGTGCGCAGGGGGCGCAACACGAGCAGTACTTC
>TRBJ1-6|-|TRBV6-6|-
CASSYLANSPLHF
TGTGCCAGCAGTTACCTTGCTAATTCACCCCTCCACTTT
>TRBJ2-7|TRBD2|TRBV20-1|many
CSAPLSGGAYEQYF
TGCAGTGCTCCCCTTAGCGGGGGGGCCTACGAGCAGTACTTC
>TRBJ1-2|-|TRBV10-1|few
CASSDSGDYGYTF
TGCGCCAGCAGTGACAGTGGAGACTATGGCTACACCTTC
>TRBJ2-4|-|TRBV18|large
CASSPPGLLAKNIQYF
TGTGCCAGCTCACCACCAGGGCTACTAGCCAAAAACATTCAGTACTTC
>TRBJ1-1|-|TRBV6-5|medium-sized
CASSYSQGDDTEAFF
TGTGCCAGCAGTTACTCCCAGGGAGACGACACTGAAGCTTTCTTT
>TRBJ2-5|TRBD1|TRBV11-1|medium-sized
CASSRLLGQGRQETQYF
TGTGCCAGCAGCCGCCTTTTGGGACAGGGGCGCCAAGAGACCCAGTACTTC
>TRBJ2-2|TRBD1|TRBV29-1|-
CSVFDRGLNTGELFF
TGCAGCGTTTTTGACAGGGGGCTTAACACCGGGGAGCTGTTTTTT
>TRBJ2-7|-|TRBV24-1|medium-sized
CATSSPDTYEQYF
TGTGCCACCAGTTCGCCAGATACCTACGAGCAGTACTTC
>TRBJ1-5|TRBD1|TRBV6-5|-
CASSPRQGLSNQPQHF
TGTGCCAGCAGCCCTAGACAGGGGCTAAGCAATCAGCCCCAGCATTTT
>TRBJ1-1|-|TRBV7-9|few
CASSPELGEFTEAFF
TGTGCCAGCAGCCCAGAATTGGGGGAGTTTACTGAAGCTTTCTTT
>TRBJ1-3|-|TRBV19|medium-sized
CASSPYGQSSGNTIYF
TGTGCCAGTAGTCCCTACGGACAGTCCTCTGGAAACACCATATATTTT
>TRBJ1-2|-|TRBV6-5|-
CASSPGPVGYTF
TGTGCCAGCAGTCCCGGACCGGTTGGCTACACCTTC
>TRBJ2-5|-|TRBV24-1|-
CATSEPTGAGETQYF
TGTGCCACCAGTGAGCCCACAGGGGCGGGGGAGACCCAGTACTTC
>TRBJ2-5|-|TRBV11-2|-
CASSLWGLETQYF
TGTGCCAGCAGCTTATGGGGTCTAGAGACCCAGTACTTC
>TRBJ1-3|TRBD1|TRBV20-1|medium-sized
CSARMTGGSGNTIYF
TGCAGTGCCCGGATGACAGGGGGTTCTGGAAACACCATATATTTT
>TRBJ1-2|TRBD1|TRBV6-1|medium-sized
CASSAYGGVTRERGLLNGYTF
TGTGCCAGCAGTGCCTACGGGGGAGTCACCCGGGAAAGGGGGCTTCTCAATGGCTACACCTTC